A single sample is the source of the 18 T cell receptor beta chains below, sequenced in a study of T cells after yellow fever vaccination. TCRdb recomputed calls from the 5' RACE reads with MiXCR, one row per CDR3 protein. In the table there are some 550,000 distinct CDR3 sequences, under 25% of which are singletons. Specimen: PBMCs, collected 15 days after the yellow fever booster vaccination. These receptors were collected from a man under 40 who received the YFV17D yellow fever vaccine.

The sample holds a few counts of this clonotype. The chain recombines TRBV7-2 with TRBJ2-3; no firm D call. Per germline, CDR1 SGHTA and CDR2 FQGNSA. The CDR3 totals 15 residues. V lost 5 bases to trimming and J lost 0 bases, with 12 bases between them. CDR3 nucleotide sequence: TGTGCCAGCAGCGGGCGAGCAGCGAGCACAGATACGCAGTATTTT. Translating gives CASSGRAASTDTQYF.

CDR3 loop: CASSSFVGELFF. The CDR3 coding sequence is TGTGCCAGCAGTTCATTTGTCGGGGAGCTGTTTTTT. The genes are TRBV27 and TRBJ2-2; no definite D call. The CDR3 runs 12 residues. Trimming took off 4 bases at V and 7 bases at J, with 7 bases between the two ends. Germline V CDR1 and CDR2: MNHEY, SMNVEV (reference sequence).

This clonotype was seen more than once but under ten times. J is TRBJ2-2 and V is TRBV3-1; D gene unclear. CDR1 is LGHDT, CDR2 YNNKEL, per germline (reference sequence). The CDR3 has 15 residues. Trimming cost V 2 bases and J 2 bases, with 9 bases left between them. The CDR3 sequence is CASSQSSVNTGELFF. CDR3 nucleotide sequence: TGTGCCAGCAGCCAATCCAGCGTCAACACCGGGGAGCTGTTTTTT.

This chain connects TRBV7-2 to TRBJ1-5; D perhaps matches TRBD1 (5 bases). There are 14 residues in the CDR3. Trimming left V 6 bases short and J 7 bases short, with 16 bases between. The V gene's germline CDR1 is SGHTA and CDR2 FQGNSA. CDR3 coding DNA: TGTGCCAGCAGTCAGGGCAGGGCTGGGCAGCCCCAGCATTTT. It specifies CASSQGRAGQPQHF.

This clonotype was seen only a few times. The rearrangement joins TRBV11-2 to TRBJ2-1; the D gene is possibly TRBD2 (6 bases). CDR1 and CDR2 from the germline V gene are SGHAT and FQNNGV. The V end lost 4 bases, the J end lost 6 bases, and 16 bases lay between the germline ends. This CDR3 is built from 15 residues. The CDR3, as DNA: TGTGCCAGCAGCTACGGTGCGGGATTAAGCAATGAGCAGTTCTTC. Protein: CASSYGAGLSNEQFF.

The rearrangement joins TRBV10-3 to TRBJ2-7, with TRBD2 as a possible D gene (6 bases). Germline V gene lookup returns CDR1 ENHRY and CDR2 SYGVKD. With 5 bases removed from V and 3 bases from J, the gap between germline ends came to 11 bases. The CDR3 is made up of 13 amino acids. CDR3 residues: CAISPGAYYEQYF. The CDR3 bases are TGTGCCATCAGTCCGGGAGCGTACTACGAGCAGTACTTC.

This clonotype was found a few times. The CDR3 DNA is TGTGCCAGCAGCTTAGGACAGGCCCCGACCTACGAGCAGTACTTC. Protein product: CASSLGQAPTYEQYF. The chain links TRBV7-3 to TRBJ2-7; TRBD1 matches 7 bases. V lost 2 bases, J lost 2 bases, and 6 bases stayed unmatched. This CDR3 comprises 15 residues. From germline, CDR1 is SGHTA and CDR2 FQGTGA.

V gene TRBV20-1 combines with J gene TRBJ1-3; no definite D call. V lost 3 bases, J lost 0 bases, and 9 bases lay in between. Looked up from germline, CDR1 is DFQATT and CDR2 is SNEGSKA (reference sequence). CDR3 length: 14 amino acids. CDR3 nucleotide sequence: TGCAGTGCTAGGGATACAATCTCTGGAAACACCATATATTTT. It specifies CSARDTISGNTIYF.

The V gene is TRBV7-2, the J gene TRBJ2-7, with 11 nucleotides matching TRBD2. CDR1 is SGHTA, CDR2 FQGNSA, per germline. The V and J ends lost 5 bases and 3 bases, in that order; junction bases with no gene match: 9. The CDR3 runs to 16 residues. The chain's CDR3 is CASSASSGRIGYEQYF. CDR3 sequence (DNA): TGTGCCAGCAGCGCTTCTAGCGGGAGGATTGGCTACGAGCAGTACTTC. Full variable domain (missing parts from reference TRBV7-2 and TRBJ2-7): GAGVSQSPSNKVTEKGKDVELRCDPISGHTALYWYRQSLGQGLEFLIYFQGNSAPDKSGLPSDRFSAERTGGSVSTLTIQRTQQEDSAVYLCASSASSGRIGYEQYFGPGTRLTVT.

This clonotype has a count of ten or more. This chain connects TRBV30 to TRBJ1-5, with D unresolved. Germline assignment: CDR1 GTSNPN and CDR2 SVGIG (reference sequence). The V gene lost 2 bases and the J gene lost 0 bases, with 8 bases spanning the gap. The CDR3 is made up of 14 amino acids. CDR3 in DNA: TGTGCCTGGAGTTCTCGGATTAGCAATCAGCCCCAGCATTTT. Translation: CAWSSRISNQPQHF.

The J gene is TRBJ2-7, the V gene TRBV7-2; 9 positions match TRBD2. CDR3 length equals 15 residues. Trimming removed 2 bases from V and 0 bases from J; junction bases left unmatched: 2. Germline V lookup: CDR1 SGHTA, CDR2 FQGNSA. Here the CDR3 DNA reads TGTGCCAGCAGCTTATTAGCGGGGGTCTCCTACGAGCAGTACTTC. It codes for CASSLLAGVSYEQYF.

This chain uses TRBV13 with TRBJ1-4; 7 bases are a match to TRBD1. CDR3 length: 13 amino acids. V lost 1 base to trimming and J lost 11 bases; unmatched junction nucleotides: 4. Germline CDR1 and CDR2: PRHDT and FYEKMQ (reference sequence). CDR3 loop: CASSLDRGQKLFF. The CDR3, as DNA: TGTGCCAGCAGCTTAGACAGGGGACAGAAACTGTTTTTT. The whole variable domain, remainder taken from reference TRBV13 and TRBJ1-4, is AAGVIQSPRHLIKEKRETATLKCYPIPRHDTVYWYQQGPGQDPQFLISFYEKMQSDKGSIPDRFSAQQFSDYHSELNMSSLELGDSALYFCASSLDRGQKLFFGSGTQLSVL.

This clonotype has ten or more counts. The V gene is TRBV20-1, the J gene TRBJ1-1; no reliable D call. This CDR3 comprises 14 residues. The germline gives CDR1 DFQATT, CDR2 SNEGSKA (reference sequence). V lost 5 bases, J lost 1 base, and 14 bases lay in between. CDR3 sequence (DNA): TGCAGTGCTCCCCGGTATACCGCGAACACTGAAGCTTTCTTT. It encodes CSAPRYTANTEAFF.

This clonotype was observed a few times. CDR3 loop: CASSPGQGNEQYF. The DNA for the CDR3 is TGTGCCAGCAGCCCGGGACAGGGTAACGAGCAGTACTTC. The chain recombines TRBV7-8 with TRBJ2-7; TRBD1 agrees at 9 bases. Looked up from germline, CDR1 is SGHVS and CDR2 is FQNEAQ. Unmatched junction bases numbered 4, after V lost 5 bases and J lost 5 bases. The CDR3 covers 13 residues.

This clonotype was detected only a few times. The chain recombines TRBV5-1 with TRBJ2-7; 9 bases agree with TRBD2. The junction had 3 bases not matched to a gene; V was cut back by 0 bases and J by 2 bases. The CDR3 consists of 15 residues. CDR1 SGHRS and CDR2 YFSETQ come from the germline V gene. In DNA form, the CDR3 reads TGCGCCAGCAGCTTGGAGGCTAGCGGGACCTACGAGCAGTACTTC. It encodes CASSLEASGTYEQYF.

The genes are TRBV20-1 and TRBJ1-6; TRBD1 is a possible D gene (5 bases). This CDR3 has 14 residues. From germline, CDR1 is DFQATT and CDR2 SNEGSKA (reference sequence). Trimming left V 0 bases short and J 9 bases short, with 12 bases between. The CDR3 region is CSARDQGRGSPLHF. The DNA for the CDR3 is TGCAGTGCTAGAGATCAGGGTCGAGGTTCACCCCTCCACTTT.

This clonotype was picked up a small number of times. This chain uses TRBV7-3 with TRBJ2-1; 10 nucleotides match TRBD2. V gave up 1 base and J gave up 7 bases; unmatched junction bases: 4. The germline V gene encodes CDR1 SGHTA and CDR2 FQGTGA. This CDR3 comprises 15 residues. The CDR3 loop reads CASSLMASGSNEQFF. CDR3 coding DNA: TGTGCCAGCAGCTTAATGGCTAGCGGGAGTAATGAGCAGTTCTTC.

J is TRBJ2-1 and V is TRBV27, with D tentatively TRBD1 (5 bases). CDR3 size: 15 residues. V shed 3 bases and J shed 3 bases, with 12 bases lying between them. Germline loops: CDR1 MNHEY, CDR2 SMNVEV (reference sequence). CDR3 coding DNA: TGTGCCAGCAGTTTCTTGGCTCAGGGCTACAATGAGCAGTTCTTC. This sequence encodes CASSFLAQGYNEQFF.